Described below is a single T cell receptor beta chain sequence and its context. The antigen is unknown. Adjacent lung lacking atypia came from at least 2 cm beyond the tumor margin. Generated by immunoSEQ multiplex PCR, the TCRdb table keeps only in-frame clones and is missing some. The data show around 1,300 clones, under 25% seen once. The data were obtained in a study of T cells in localized non-small cell lung cancer. Study-level findings and limits: With higher T cell density in blood came longer overall survival. Median detection of top 100 tumor clones in adjacent lung was over 45 clones.

With 2 bases removed from V and 8 bases from J, the gap between germline ends came to 9 bases. This CDR3 contains 13 residues. Per the germline V gene, CDR1 is MNHGY and CDR2 is SAAAGT. This specimen was normal lung tissue next to the tumor, taken before any cancer treatment. The receptor comes from a man aged 35-69 years with stage III squamous cell lung carcinoma. The chain joins TRBV6-8 to TRBJ1-4, with D uncertain. CDR3 in DNA: TGTGCCAGCAGTTACCTAGCTGGAGAAAAACTGTTTTTT. Residues: CASSYLAGEKLFF.